The next 16 T cell receptor beta chains were all read from a single sample in a study of blood T cell repertoires in COVID-19. Here immunoSEQ multiplex PCR was the method, and the copy in TCRdb shows in-frame clones only, minus some. The sample shows over 130,000 clones, over 65% of them seen only once. Material: peripheral blood. These receptors all come from an elderly woman with active or convalescent COVID-19.

J is TRBJ1-5 and V is TRBV19; D is possibly TRBD1 (5 bases). Germline V CDR1 and CDR2: LNHDA, SQIVND (reference sequence). This CDR3 is 16 amino acids long. The V and J ends lost 6 bases and 2 bases respectively, with 17 bases between them. CDR3 sequence reads: CASSQMQGSGNQPQHF. The CDR3 bases are TGTGCCAGTAGCCAAATGCAGGGAAGCGGCAATCAGCCCCAGCATTTT.

The chain uses TRBV6-5 and TRBJ2-2, with 7 bases matching TRBD1. This CDR3 is built from 16 residues. Germline V gene lookup returns CDR1 MNHEY and CDR2 SVGAGI. V lost 4 bases to trimming and J lost 6 bases; unmatched junction nucleotides: 11. The DNA of the CDR3 is TGTGCCAGCAGTTCCAACAGGGGCCCACCCCCCGGGGAGCTGTTTTTT. It specifies CASSSNRGPPPGELFF.

The rearrangement uses TRBV19 and TRBJ2-7, with D possibly matching TRBD1 (5 bases). The CDR3 is 14 residues long. Germline V lookup: CDR1 LNHDA, CDR2 SQIVND (reference sequence). V was shortened by 0 bases and J by 2 bases, with 8 bases between the two germline ends. DNA of the CDR3: TGTGCCAGTAGTATAGAGGGGCTGGCCTACGAGCAGTACTTC. Its translation is CASSIEGLAYEQYF.

CDR3 protein: CASSREGGQETQYF. CDR3 DNA sequence: TGTGCCAGCAGCCGAGAAGGGGGCCAAGAGACCCAGTACTTC. The V and J genes are TRBV3-1 (or the pseudogene TRBV3-2) and TRBJ2-5, with D perhaps matching TRBD1 (6 bases). The CDR3 totals 14 residues. V lost 4 bases and J 1 base, leaving 10 bases between the germline ends. CDR1 and CDR2 (germline): LGHDT, YNNKEL (reference sequence).

The chain carries TRBV15 and TRBJ1-2, with D maybe TRBD1 (5 bases). Germline CDR1 reads LNHNV; CDR2 reads YYDKDF (reference sequence). The V and J ends lost 4 bases and 2 bases respectively, with 14 bases between them. The CDR3 extends over 15 amino acids. The CDR3, as DNA: TGTGCCACCAGCACGTCAGGGCTCGAAAACTATGGCTACACCTTC. Translated, it gives CATSTSGLENYGYTF.

This clone turned up a few times. V and J are TRBV27 and TRBJ1-4; D uncertain. Germline CDR1 reads MNHEY; CDR2 reads SMNVEV (reference sequence). The CDR3 runs 15 residues. Trimming cost V 1 base and J 3 bases, with 9 bases left between them. The CDR3 DNA reads TGTGCCAGCAGTTTATTGCTCCGGGCTAATGAAAAACTGTTTTTT. Translation: CASSLLLRANEKLFF.

V usage is TRBV11-1 and J usage is TRBJ2-6; maybe TRBD1 (6 bases). CDR1 is SGHAT and CDR2 is FQDESV in the germline V gene (reference sequence). Trimming pared 5 bases from V and 2 bases from J, leaving 10 bases between. The CDR3 length is 15 residues. CDR3 sequence reads: CASSPRQAGANVLTF. The CDR3 DNA sequence: TGTGCCAGCAGCCCCCGACAGGCTGGGGCCAACGTCCTGACTTTC.

The chain uses TRBV7-2 and TRBJ2-1; 9 positions agree with TRBD1. The CDR3 is made up of 16 amino acids. V was pared by 3 bases and J by 5 bases, with 8 bases of the junction left unmatched. CDR1 is SGHTA and CDR2 is FQGNSA in the germline V gene. CDR3 protein: CASSFNRGQGNNEQFF. In nucleotides, the CDR3 is TGTGCCAGCAGCTTTAATCGGGGACAGGGCAACAATGAGCAGTTCTTC.

This rearrangement joins TRBV7-2 to TRBJ1-4; weak D call: TRBD1 (5 bases). The CDR3 totals 16 residues. Trimming pared 2 bases from V and 0 bases from J, leaving 10 bases between. CDR1 is SGHTA, CDR2 FQGNSA, per germline. CDR3 protein: CASSLTGGATNEKLFF. Written as DNA, the CDR3 is TGTGCCAGCAGCTTAACCGGGGGTGCAACTAATGAAAAACTGTTTTTT.

The chain uses TRBV27 and TRBJ2-2; D perhaps matches TRBD2 (5 bases). This CDR3 has 16 residues. The V end was cut by 10 bases, the J end by 0 bases, with 18 bases between. The germline CDR1 and CDR2 sequences are MNHEY and SMNVEV (reference sequence). CDR3 DNA sequence: TGTGCCACCCTCCTCCTCGGAGGCGCGAACACCGGGGAGCTGTTTTTT. Translated, it gives CATLLLGGANTGELFF.

V and J are TRBV18 and TRBJ1-2, with 8 positions matching TRBD1. The CDR3 totals 15 residues. Germline CDR1 and CDR2: KGHSH and LQKENI. V lost 2 bases and J lost 0; bases outside the gene matches: 2. The DNA of the CDR3 is TGTGCCAGCTCACCAGACAGGGGAGCTAACTATGGCTACACCTTC. This translates into CASSPDRGANYGYTF.

The rearrangement links TRBV7-3 to TRBJ1-1, with D uncertain. The CDR3 spans 15 residues. Trimming cost V 2 bases and J 1 base, with 11 bases left between them. Germline values: CDR1 SGHTA, CDR2 FQGTGA. Here the CDR3 DNA reads TGTGCCAGCAGCTTACGTACAGAGAGGAACACTGAAGCTTTCTTT. It specifies CASSLRTERNTEAFF. The entire variable domain, with the rest obtained from reference TRBV7-3 and TRBJ1-1, is as follows: GAGVSQTPSNKVTEKGKYVELRCDPISGHTALYWYRQSLGQGPEFLIYFQGTGAADDSGLPNDRFFAVRPEGSVSTLKIQRTERGDSAVYLCASSLRTERNTEAFFGQGTRLTVV.

The CDR3 sequence: CASSLGLAGLTDTQYF. The CDR3 coding sequence is TGTGCCAGCAGTTTGGGACTAGCGGGGCTCACAGATACGCAGTATTTT. This chain links TRBV6-6 with TRBJ2-3, with 13 bases aligning to TRBD2. CDR1 and CDR2 from the germline V gene are MNHNY and SVGAGI (reference sequence). J was trimmed by 2 bases and V by 4 bases; bases with no gene match: 3. The CDR3 has 16 amino acids.

The V call is TRBV3-1 (or the pseudogene TRBV3-2), the J call TRBJ1-4; weak D call: TRBD1 (6 bases). V was clipped by 2 bases and J by 8 bases, with 15 bases between them. CDR3 size: 15 residues. Germline V gene lookup returns CDR1 LGHDT and CDR2 YNNKEL (reference sequence). In nucleotides, the CDR3 is TGTGCCAGCAGCCAACGGCCACAGGGCAAGGAAAAACTGTTTTTT. It is translated as CASSQRPQGKEKLFF.

V is TRBV10-1 and J is TRBJ2-2; 7 bases align to TRBD1. The CDR3 extends over 15 amino acids. Trimming removed 2 bases from V and 6 bases from J; junction bases left unmatched: 6. The germline V gene has CDR1 WNHNN and CDR2 SYGVQD (reference sequence). The CDR3 coding sequence is TGCGCCAGCAGTGAGACCATCACAGGGGCCGGGGAGCTGTTTTTT. It encodes CASSETITGAGELFF.

The chain uses TRBV19 and TRBJ2-1, with 9 bases matching TRBD2. Germline V gene lookup returns CDR1 LNHDA and CDR2 SQIVND (reference sequence). The CDR3 totals 16 residues. The ends lost 4 bases at V and 5 bases at J; junction bases unmatched: 9. In DNA, the CDR3 is TGTGCCAGTAGTACCCCCCTAGCGGGGATAAACAATGAGCAGTTCTTC. Amino acid sequence: CASSTPLAGINNEQFF.